This TCR beta chain is from a study of T cell responses to AZD1222 COVID-19 vaccine. Study results and caveats: Dominant at 160-218 and 743-854, vaccine-associated CD4 TCRs also spanned spike. Unmutated variant regions are reportedly the target of nearly half of TCRs that are spike-specific.

With regard to this clone: Its antigen is currently unknown.

The V end lost 0 bases, the J end lost 3 bases, and 14 bases lay between the germline ends. The germline V gene encodes CDR1 MGHRA and CDR2 YSYEKL. CDR3 length: 16 amino acids. The repertoire was sequenced with immunoSEQ multiplex PCR; TCRdb's copy has only in-frame clones and lacks some. The sample lists roughly 150,000 clones, roughly nine tenths occurring once. V usage is TRBV4-1 and J usage is TRBJ1-1; D may be TRBD1 (6 bases). This clonotype was obtained from an adult in good health. The source material was peripheral blood, sampled on day 0 of AZD1222 vaccination. The CDR3 reads CASSQDGVGGDTEAFF. CDR3 nucleotides: TGCGCCAGCAGCCAAGATGGAGTAGGGGGTGACACTGAAGCTTTCTTT.